This T cell receptor (beta chain) was captured by sequencing in a study of T cells in Graves' hyperthyroidism and ophthalmopathy. Study overall: Peripheral blood was drawn at first diagnosis, prior to all treatment. Study-wide points: Patients with ophthalmopathy were separated from those with stable hyperthyroidism by a 13 V-J model.

Blood dates from first hyperthyroidism diagnosis, before any ophthalmopathy symptoms. Isolation of PBMCs was performed on around 9.4 ml fresh peripheral blood. With respect to this clonotype: Its specificity is unknown.

Regions amplified from RNA transcripts were the TCR beta CDR3 regions. TCR CDR3 regions were first amplified by RT-PCR with HTBI primers. MiXCR, applied by TCRdb to the multiplex PCR reads, yields one record per CDR3 protein. The sample comprises around 300,000 distinct CDR3 sequences, less than 15% of which are singletons, and around 7.9% rests with the top ten. In germline, CDR1 is SGHAT, CDR2 FQNNGV. V shed 1 base and J 4 bases; nucleotides not matched to a gene: 10. This CDR3 spans 16 amino acids. Sequencing was performed on blood. The gene calls are TRBV11-2 and TRBJ2-7, with TRBD2 identical over 7 bases. The clonotype originates from a woman aged 30 to 39 with Graves' hyperthyroidism that later progressed to Graves' ophthalmopathy. CDR3 in DNA: TGTGCCAGCAGCTTAGCCTTGGCGGGCGGGAGTTACGAGCAGTACTTC. Translated: CASSLALAGGSYEQYF.